What follows are 14 T cell receptor beta chains derived from one specimen sequenced in a study of molecular identifiers for immune sequencing clone quantification. TCRdb processed the PCR reads anew with MiXCR; each CDR3 protein has one entry. Altogether nearly 55,000 distinct CDR3 sequences are present, around 34% being singletons, with the ten largest covering 3% to 4%. Sequenced: naive CD8+ T cells from blood, with Jurkat cell RNA spiked in. Subset: FACS-sorted CD8+CD4-CCR7+CD45RA+ naive T cells. Every receptor here comes from a human donor in good health. Some libraries in this study had Jurkat cell RNA spiked in.

This clonotype was counted at least ten times. The rearrangement uses TRBV7-9 and TRBJ2-5; 9 bases agree with TRBD2. In germline, CDR1 is SEHNR, CDR2 FQNEAQ (reference sequence). The CDR3 contains 16 residues. The J segment lost 0 bases and the V segment lost 4 bases, leaving 6 bases of the junction unmatched. The chain's CDR3 is CASSSSRLADQETQYF. In DNA form, the CDR3 reads TGTGCCAGCAGCTCGTCAAGACTAGCGGACCAAGAGACCCAGTACTTC. The full variable domain, its missing parts supplied by reference TRBV7-9 and TRBJ2-5, is DTGVSQNPRHKITKRGQNVTFRCDPISEHNRLYWYRQTLGQGPEFLTYFQNEAQLEKSRLLSDRFSAERPKGSFSTLEIQRTEQGDSAMYLCASSSSRLADQETQYFGPGTRLLVL.

This chain links TRBV27 with TRBJ2-7; tentatively, D is TRBD1 or TRBD2 (6 bases each). The CDR3 loop spans 14 amino acids. V gave up 2 bases and J gave up 3 bases, with 11 bases separating them. Germline V CDR1 and CDR2: MNHEY, SMNVEV (reference sequence). The CDR3 bases are TGTGCCAGCAGTTTAAAGGGGGGAGGCTACGAGCAGTACTTC. Its protein is CASSLKGGGYEQYF.

This clonotype was detected many times. This chain uses TRBV28 with TRBJ1-4; 7 bases line up with TRBD1. V was pared by 7 bases and J by 2 bases, with 16 bases of the junction left unmatched. Per the germline V gene, CDR1 is MDHEN and CDR2 is SYDVKM. The CDR3 covers 18 residues. DNA for the CDR3: TGTGCCAGCACCTCGCGGGCGGGGTGGGGACAGACTAATGAAAAACTGTTTTTT. It specifies CASTSRAGWGQTNEKLFF.

Points on this clonotype: This CDR3 is missing its conserved last phenylalanine or tryptophan, likely due to a read error. The chain couples TRBV18 to TRBJ2-7; no clear D gene. The V gene's germline CDR1 is KGHSH and CDR2 LQKENI. Trimming took 1 base from V and 7 from J, leaving 8 bases between them. The CDR3 has 12 residues. Here the CDR3 DNA reads TGTGCCAGCTCACCACTGTACCCTGAGCAGTACCTC. It is translated as CASSPLYPEQYL.

As concerns this clonotype: A read error may explain this, as a much larger clone is one base away. This CDR3 is missing its conserved last phenylalanine or tryptophan, likely due to a read error. The V and J genes are TRBV12-3 or TRBV12-4 and TRBJ2-3, with 14 bases matching TRBD2. With 0 bases clipped from V and 6 bases from J, the junction kept 5 bases outside the gene matches. The CDR3 sequence is 17 residues long. The DNA for the CDR3 is TGTGCCAGCAGTTTAGCCAGACTAGCGGGAGGGGGTGATACGCAGTATTAT. Protein product: CASSLARLAGGGDTQYY.

Details on this clonotype: A single base separates this from a much larger clone, so it may be a read error. The V call is TRBV11-2, the J call TRBJ2-1, with 9 bases identical to TRBD2. CDR3 length: 16 residues. From germline, CDR1 is SGHAT and CDR2 FQNNGV. The CDR3, as DNA: TGTGCCGGCAGCACTAACCTAGCGGGATGGTACAATGAGCAGTTCTTC. This sequence encodes CAGSTNLAGWYNEQFF.

For this clonotype: Without the conserved terminal phenylalanine or tryptophan, this CDR3 likely stems from a read error. It is unclear where the CDR3 begins or ends on the DNA, so no DNA is shown, and the CDR3 is as TCRdb lists it. V is TRBV12-3 or TRBV12-4 and J is TRBJ2-5; TRBD1 was called by the table and not checked on the DNA. From its first to its last residue, the CDR3 has 16 amino acids. This CDR3 reads CASRIWDTPDRETQSY.

This clonotype was recorded many times. V and J are TRBV24-1 and TRBJ2-3; no definite D call. Germline assignment: CDR1 KGHDR and CDR2 SFDVKD. The germline V and J ends were trimmed by 0 bases and 2 bases, with 2 bases remaining between them. The CDR3 has 13 amino acids. CDR3 amino acids: CATSDLLTDTQYF. CDR3 coding DNA: TGTGCCACCAGTGATTTGCTCACAGATACGCAGTATTTT.

About this clonotype: A read error may explain this, as a much larger clone is one base away. CDR3 DNA sequence: TGTGCCTCCGAGGACGGCTACACTGAAGCTTTCTTT. This translates into CASEDGYTEAFF. V gene TRBV6-2 or TRBV6-3 combines with J gene TRBJ1-1; D not resolved. Germline values: CDR1 MNHEY, CDR2 SVGEGT. This CDR3 is built from 12 residues. The ends were cut back, 11 bases at V and 3 bases at J, with 13 bases in the middle.

This clonotype was detected once. A much more abundant neighbour one base away suggests this may be a read error. The gene calls are TRBV28 and TRBJ1-2, with a weak D call TRBD1 (5 bases). V was trimmed by 6 bases and J by 0 bases, leaving 17 bases between them. The CDR3 runs to 16 residues. The germline CDR1 and CDR2 sequences are MDHEN and SYDVKM. The CDR3 bases are TGTGCCAGCAGCCCAGCCCAGACAGAATCTAACTATGGCTACACCTTC. It specifies CASSPAQTESNYGYTF.

A remark on this clonotype: The junction shows a germline mismatch at one end, possibly a read error. This chain uses TRBV6-5 with TRBJ2-3; the match to TRBD2 covers 8 bases. The germline CDR1 and CDR2 sequences are MNHEY and SVGAGI. The CDR3 covers 17 residues. CDR3 sequence: CASRPRGGRVSADTLYF. CDR3 sequence (DNA): TGTGCCAGCAGGCCCCGGGGGGGTAGGGTTTCCGCAGATACGCTGTATTTT.

J is TRBJ2-3 and V is TRBV14; D remains ambiguous. V was clipped by 7 bases and J by 6 bases, with 14 bases between them. This CDR3 has 13 amino acids. Germline V gene sequence: CDR1 SGHDN, CDR2 FVKESK. CDR3 sequence: CASTADGRDTQYF. The DNA of the CDR3 is TGTGCCAGCACCGCAGATGGAAGGGATACGCAGTATTTT. The full variable domain, in which reference TRBV14 and TRBJ2-3 provide the parts outside the CDR3, is EAGVTQFPSHSVIEKGQTVTLRCDPISGHDNLYWYRRVMGKEIKFLLHFVKESKQDESGMPNNRFLAERTGGTYSTLKVQPAELEDSGVYFCASTADGRDTQYFGPGTRLTVL.

This rearrangement joins TRBV6-5 to TRBJ2-7; TRBD1 might be the D (7 bases). The V gene's germline CDR1 is MNHEY and CDR2 SVGAGI. V lost 4 bases and J 4 bases, leaving 17 bases between the germline ends. There are 15 residues in the CDR3. The CDR3 loop reads CASSCEFRGTYEQYF. DNA for the CDR3: TGTGCCAGCAGTTGCGAGTTCAGGGGGACTTACGAGCAGTACTTC.

This chain connects TRBV6-5 to TRBJ2-7; 8 bases line up with TRBD2. The CDR3 has 15 amino acids. From germline, CDR1 is MNHEY and CDR2 SVGAGI. Unmatched junction bases numbered 11, after V lost 5 bases and J lost 5 bases. The CDR3 sequence: CASSGKAGALDEQYF. The CDR3 nucleotides are TGTGCCAGCAGTGGAAAAGCGGGAGCTTTGGACGAGCAGTACTTC.